The 19 T cell receptor beta chains below were found in one sample sequenced in a study of Ad26.COV2.S vaccination and SARS-CoV-2 variants. Profiled with immunoSEQ multiplex PCR; TCRdb holds only in-frame clones, not every one. The table shows around 250,000 clones, with around 88% occurring only once. Documented treatment: 15 to 20 received Ad26.COV2.S at low or high dose, single or two shots; about five received placebo; per-sample allocation not given. Sample collection was performed on day 63 after the first vaccine or placebo injection. The sample was peripheral blood, taken in a trial of Ad26.COV2.S vaccine versus placebo. The receptors come from a person between 18 and 65 years old who received the Ad26.COV2.S COVID-19 vaccine or a placebo.

CDR3 DNA: TGTGCCAGCAGCCCCGGACAGGGGGATGAAAAACTGTTTTTT. Translation: CASSPGQGDEKLFF. The chain is built from TRBV5-6 and TRBJ1-4; the match to TRBD1 covers 10 bases. Per the germline V gene, CDR1 is SGHDT and CDR2 is YYEEEE. The ends lost 4 bases at V and 6 bases at J; junction bases unmatched: 3. The CDR3 loop spans 14 amino acids.

This clone was observed a single time. The chain has TRBV12-3 or TRBV12-4 and TRBJ2-1; 7 bases match TRBD2. The J segment lost 7 bases and the V segment lost 10 bases, leaving 10 bases of the junction unmatched. This CDR3 is built from 13 residues. CDR3 loop: CANGDYQLNEQFF. The CDR3 DNA is TGTGCCAACGGGGACTACCAACTAAATGAGCAGTTCTTC.

The rearrangement links TRBV7-2 to TRBJ2-3, with D maybe TRBD2 (6 bases). CDR1 and CDR2 (germline): SGHTA, FQGNSA. This CDR3 region has 16 residues. The V gene lost 5 bases and the J gene lost 3 bases, with 18 bases spanning the gap. The CDR3 bases are TGTGCCAGCAGCACCAGACCGACTAGTTTTACAGATACGCAGTATTTT. It translates to CASSTRPTSFTDTQYF.

The chain carries TRBV4-3 and TRBJ2-1, with 9 bases aligning to TRBD1. The CDR3 is made up of 17 amino acids. J lost 2 bases, V lost 1 base, and 6 bases had no gene match. Germline CDR1 reads LGHNA; CDR2 reads YSLEER. The DNA of the CDR3 is TGCGCCAGCAGCCAAGGCCCCGGGACAGGGCCCTACAATGAGCAGTTCTTC. It is translated as CASSQGPGTGPYNEQFF.

The rearrangement uses TRBV27 and TRBJ2-1, with D hard to call. V lost 2 bases and J 9 bases, leaving 20 bases between the germline ends. The CDR3 consists of 16 residues. Germline lookup yields CDR1 MNHEY and CDR2 SMNVEV (reference sequence). CDR3 bases: TGTGCCAGCAGTTTAAGTATCTGGGCTAGAGATGCTGAGCAGTTCTTC. Translating it yields CASSLSIWARDAEQFF.

The V gene is TRBV9, the J gene TRBJ1-2; the match to TRBD1 covers 8 bases. The CDR3 is made up of 15 amino acids. Germline lookup yields CDR1 SGDLS and CDR2 YYNGEE. Trimming removed 2 bases from V and 3 bases from J; junction bases left unmatched: 6. The CDR3 protein is CASSVDRGSYYGYTF. CDR3 nucleotide sequence: TGTGCCAGCAGCGTCGACAGGGGCTCCTACTATGGCTACACCTTC.

CDR3 residues: CASSPSFGGKNEQYV. DNA of the CDR3: TGTGCCAGCAGCCCCTCATTTGGAGGGAAAAACGAGCAGTACGTC. The chain joins TRBV9 to TRBJ2-7, with a tentative D call TRBD2 (6 bases). Per the germline V gene, CDR1 is SGDLS and CDR2 is YYNGEE. V was clipped by 4 bases and J by 5 bases, with 19 bases between them. The CDR3 runs 15 residues.

This sequence joins TRBV29-1 and TRBJ2-3, with D possibly matching TRBD2 (6 bases). V was shortened by 6 bases and J by 6 bases, with 25 bases between the two germline ends. The CDR3 length is 16 residues. Germline V gene lookup returns CDR1 SQVTM and CDR2 ANQGSEA. The CDR3 spells CSVEGRERGPRDTQYF. The CDR3 nucleotides read TGCAGCGTGGAGGGACGGGAGAGGGGCCCAAGGGATACGCAGTATTTT.

This clone was counted once. This chain connects TRBV5-8 to TRBJ2-5; maybe TRBD2 (7 bases). Germline V CDR1 and CDR2: SGHTS, YDEGEE. V was cut by 1 base and J by 2 bases, with 18 bases left in between. The CDR3 has 17 amino acids. DNA for the CDR3: TGTGCCAGCAGCTTGCTATGGGGGGGGCCGGATCAAGAGACCCAGTACTTC. Encoded protein: CASSLLWGGPDQETQYF.

This clone showed up just once. The J gene is TRBJ2-2, the V gene TRBV4-3; 7 nucleotides match TRBD2. Germline V gene sequence: CDR1 LGHNA, CDR2 YSLEER. CDR3 length: 16 amino acids. The V gene end was trimmed by 4 bases and the J gene end by 4 bases; junction bases not matched to a gene: 9. CDR3 sequence: CASSPFIGTTTGELFF. The DNA of the CDR3 is TGCGCCAGCAGCCCTTTTATCGGGACTACCACCGGGGAGCTGTTTTTT.

This chain connects TRBV5-1 to TRBJ1-2; TRBD1 aligns across 7 bases. The ends lost 2 bases at V and 7 bases at J; junction bases unmatched: 5. CDR3 length equals 13 residues. The V gene's germline CDR1 is SGHRS and CDR2 YFSETQ. The CDR3 nucleotides read TGCGCCAGCAGCTTTATAGGGGGCGGTGGCTACACCTTC. Residues: CASSFIGGGGYTF.

This clone was seen more than once but under ten times. The rearrangement links TRBV5-6 to TRBJ2-1; unclear D gene. The CDR3 extends over 9 amino acids. V was trimmed by 10 bases and J by 13 bases, leaving 12 bases between them. Germline V gives CDR1 SGHDT, CDR2 YYEEEE. In nucleotides, the CDR3 is TGTGCCGCCTCCGTGGAACAGTTCTTC. Amino acids: CAASVEQFF.

There are many counts of this clone. The chain is built from TRBV18 and TRBJ1-5, with TRBD1 identical over 7 bases. Germline-derived CDR1 and CDR2 are KGHSH and LQKENI. The J segment lost 6 bases and the V segment lost 3 bases, leaving 14 bases of the junction unmatched. This CDR3 contains 17 residues. The CDR3 region is CASSPIYKQGKRQPQHF. As DNA, the CDR3 is TGTGCCAGCTCACCGATATACAAACAGGGGAAACGTCAGCCCCAGCATTTT.

V and J are TRBV11-2 and TRBJ2-7; either TRBD1 or TRBD2 may supply D (5 bases each). This CDR3 region has 14 residues. The germline V gene has CDR1 SGHAT and CDR2 FQNNGV. V lost 4 bases, J lost 7 bases, and 17 bases lay in between. The CDR3 DNA sequence: TGTGCCAGCAGCTCTAGCCCAGGGAACCGGGAGCAGTACTTC. Its translation: CASSSSPGNREQYF.

V gene TRBV7-3 combines with J gene TRBJ2-1, with D perhaps TRBD2 (6 bases). CDR1 and CDR2 (germline): SGHTA, FQGTGA. The ends were cut back, 0 bases at V and 9 bases at J, with 6 bases in the middle. CDR3 length: 12 residues. The CDR3 sequence is CASSLTRGEQFF. The CDR3 nucleotides read TGTGCCAGCAGCTTAACGCGGGGTGAGCAGTTCTTC.

The chain is built from TRBV14 and TRBJ2-1; TRBD2 agrees at 9 bases. The CDR3 consists of 18 residues. V was clipped by 4 bases and J by 3 bases; unmatched bases: 13. CDR1 SGHDN and CDR2 FVKESK come from the germline V gene. CDR3 sequence: CASSRPPQSGRFYNEQFF. The CDR3 DNA follows: TGTGCCAGCAGCCGCCCACCCCAAAGCGGGAGGTTCTACAATGAGCAGTTCTTC.

CDR3 region: CASSQPPGINTGELFF. The DNA for the CDR3 is TGTGCCAGCAGCCAACCGCCCGGGATCAACACCGGGGAGCTGTTTTTT. The V and J genes are TRBV4-2 and TRBJ2-2; TRBD2 is a possible D gene (5 bases). CDR3 length equals 16 residues. Per the germline V gene, CDR1 is LGHNA and CDR2 is YNFKEQ. V lost 2 bases to trimming and J lost 2 bases, with 12 bases between them.

The chain is built from TRBV30 and TRBJ1-6, with no clear D. With 3 bases removed from V and 10 bases from J, the gap between germline ends came to 7 bases. Germline loops: CDR1 GTSNPN, CDR2 SVGIG (reference sequence). The CDR3 length is 11 residues. The CDR3 protein is CAWSTKSPLHF. For the CDR3, the DNA is TGTGCCTGGAGCACTAAGTCACCCCTCCACTTT.

This clone has a single count. This sequence joins TRBV27 and TRBJ2-4; no firm D call. V lost 6 bases, J lost 1 base, and 13 bases lay in between. Looked up from germline, CDR1 is MNHEY and CDR2 is SMNVEV (reference sequence). This CDR3 is 15 amino acids long. CDR3 DNA sequence: TGTGCCAGCAGCAATGACCCCAGGGCCAAAAACATTCAGTACTTC. This codes for CASSNDPRAKNIQYF.